These 18 T cell receptor beta chains share one sample of origin, sequenced in a study of CD8 T cells in ankylosing spondylitis. Study outcomes and limitations: Ankylosing spondylitis blood appeared to be characterized by a TCR beta motif of eight highly homologous variants.

These receptors' antigens are unknown. TCRdb used MiXCR to reprocess the 5' RACE reads, holding one entry per CDR3 protein. This sample carries 750,000 to 850,000 distinct CDR3 sequences, approximately 10% of them seen once, and the ten largest clones take roughly 0.51%. Sequenced sample: blood, either unsorted or a sorted T cell fraction (not recorded which). The receptors were sampled from a male donor with ankylosing spondylitis.

This chain links TRBV2 with TRBJ1-2; D gene uncertain. Trimming shortened V by 8 bases and J by 5 bases, and 15 bases separated the two germline ends. This CDR3 is built from 13 residues. CDR1 and CDR2 from the germline V gene are SNHLY and FYNNEI. CDR3: CASVLDATYGYTF. The CDR3 DNA reads TGTGCCAGCGTCCTCGACGCGACATATGGCTACACCTTC.

The CDR3 sequence: CASSLVPGTGFYIQYF. Written as DNA, the CDR3 is TGTGCCAGCAGCTTAGTACCAGGGACGGGGTTTTACATTCAGTACTTC. This chain connects TRBV11-2 to TRBJ2-4; D may match TRBD1 or TRBD2 (5 bases each). Germline V lookup: CDR1 SGHAT, CDR2 FQNNGV. The V and J ends lost 1 base and 8 bases respectively, with 18 bases between them. The CDR3 runs 16 residues.

On this clonotype: A much more abundant neighbour one base away suggests this may be a read error. The rearrangement links TRBV6-2 or TRBV6-3 to TRBJ1-1; the D gene is possibly TRBD1 (5 bases). CDR1 MNHEY and CDR2 SVGEGT come from the germline V gene. The CDR3 loop spans 14 amino acids. The CDR3: CASRKHGVDTETFF. CDR3 DNA: TGTGCCAGCCGAAAACACGGGGTGGACACTGAAACTTTCTTT.

In its sample, this clonotype was seen many times. The rearrangement uses TRBV12-3 or TRBV12-4 and TRBJ2-7, with D possibly matching TRBD1 (7 bases). V lost 6 bases, J lost 4 bases, and 16 bases lay in between. This CDR3 comprises 14 residues. This chain's CDR3 is CASRTRGTAYEQYF. For the CDR3, the DNA is TGTGCCAGCAGGACACGCGGGACAGCATACGAGCAGTACTTC.

The chain recombines TRBV20-1 with TRBJ2-5; no clear D. The ends were cut back, 5 bases at V and 5 bases at J, with 6 bases in the middle. In germline, CDR1 is DFQATT, CDR2 SNEGSKA (reference sequence). The CDR3 loop spans 10 amino acids. CDR3 protein: CSAFWETQYF. The DNA for the CDR3 is TGCAGTGCTTTCTGGGAGACCCAGTACTTC.

This clonotype was seen at least ten times. The chain carries TRBV29-1 and TRBJ1-1; TRBD1 might be the D (5 bases). CDR3 length: 13 amino acids. Trimming took 3 bases from V and 4 from J, leaving 12 bases between them. CDR1 and CDR2 from the germline V gene are SQVTM and ANQGSEA. CDR3 nucleotide sequence: TGCAGCGTTGAGGCCTATAGGGGCACTGAAGCTTTCTTT. This gives the protein CSVEAYRGTEAFF.

The sample holds a few counts of this clonotype. The chain uses TRBV10-3 and TRBJ1-2; 7 nucleotides match TRBD1. This CDR3 is built from 13 residues. The V and J ends lost 4 bases and 7 bases, in that order; junction bases with no gene match: 6. Germline values: CDR1 ENHRY, CDR2 SYGVKD. CDR3 bases: TGTGCCATCAGTGCGACAGGGATATCTGGCTACACCTTC. It encodes CAISATGISGYTF.

This clonotype was counted between two and nine times. The CDR3: CSARGRDYEQYF. As DNA, the CDR3 is TGCAGTGCCCGCGGACGCGACTACGAGCAGTACTTC. The chain joins TRBV20-1 to TRBJ2-7; no clear D. Trimming took 6 bases from V and 3 from J, leaving 12 bases between them. CDR1 is DFQATT and CDR2 is SNEGSKA in the germline V gene (reference sequence). There are 12 residues in the CDR3.

This clonotype was seen at least ten times. The chain links TRBV7-8 to TRBJ1-1; D is undetermined. Germline V CDR1 and CDR2: SGHVS, FQNEAQ. The V gene lost 5 bases and the J gene lost 5 bases, with 15 bases spanning the gap. The CDR3 is 14 residues long. The CDR3: CASSPRRVRTEAFF. CDR3 in DNA: TGTGCCAGCAGCCCCCGGAGGGTACGAACTGAAGCTTTCTTT.

The sample holds a few counts of this clonotype. J is TRBJ1-1 and V is TRBV5-1, with 11 bases aligning to TRBD1. V dropped 3 bases and J dropped 4; count of bases not matched to a gene: 2. The V gene's germline CDR1 is SGHRS and CDR2 YFSETQ. The CDR3 consists of 14 residues. In DNA, the CDR3 is TGCGCCAGCAGCTGGGGGACAGGGGGCACTGAAGCTTTCTTT. Translating it yields CASSWGTGGTEAFF.

This clonotype was observed a handful of times. V gene TRBV13 combines with J gene TRBJ1-5; 8 bases line up with TRBD1. The CDR3 contains 18 residues. With 5 bases clipped from V and 5 bases from J, the junction kept 17 bases outside the gene matches. Germline CDR1 reads PRHDT; CDR2 reads FYEKMQ (reference sequence). The CDR3 loop is CASSRTEGRGLPYQPQHF. The DNA of the CDR3 is TGTGCCAGCAGCCGTACCGAAGGCAGGGGGCTACCTTATCAGCCCCAGCATTTT.

The J gene is TRBJ1-1, the V gene TRBV12-3 or TRBV12-4, with D possibly matching TRBD1 (5 bases). The CDR3 consists of 16 residues. Trimming shortened V by 5 bases and J by 0 bases, and 16 bases separated the two germline ends. The CDR3 reads CASSERQGPMNTEAFF. Here the CDR3 DNA reads TGTGCCAGCAGTGAGAGGCAGGGCCCGATGAACACTGAAGCTTTCTTT.

CDR3: CSAPGKREGEKLFF. As DNA, the CDR3 is TGCAGTGCCCCAGGGAAAAGGGAAGGTGAAAAACTGTTTTTT. The J gene is TRBJ1-4, the V gene TRBV20-1, with D maybe TRBD1 (5 bases). Between the trimmed V and J ends, which lost 6 bases and 7 bases, there was a span of 18 bases. CDR3 size: 14 residues. Germline CDR1 and CDR2: DFQATT and SNEGSKA (reference sequence).

This chain connects TRBV6-2 or TRBV6-3 to TRBJ2-5; D is unresolved. Trimming removed 8 bases at V and 5 bases at J, with 9 bases between. CDR1 and CDR2 (germline): MNHEY, SVGEGT. CDR3 length: 11 residues. The CDR3 sequence: CASGDGETQYF. In DNA form, the CDR3 reads TGTGCCAGCGGTGACGGGGAGACCCAGTACTTC.

This clonotype appeared a few times. Given a much more abundant clone one base away, this may be a read error. The rearrangement joins TRBV12-3 or TRBV12-4 to TRBJ2-1; TRBD2 aligns across 13 bases. The CDR3 contains 19 residues. CDR3 in DNA: TGTACCAGCAGTTCGACGACTAGCGGGAGGTCTTACTCCTACAATGAGCAGTTCTTC. Its translation is CTSSSTTSGRSYSYNEQFF.

The gene calls are TRBV4-3 and TRBJ2-2; perhaps TRBD2 as D (6 bases). This CDR3 region has 15 residues. Per the germline V gene, CDR1 is LGHNA and CDR2 is YSLEER. Trimming removed 0 bases from V and 6 bases from J, with 11 bases in between. The CDR3 nucleotides are TGCGCCAGCAGCCAAGAGGTCGGGAGAGCCGGGGAGCTGTTTTTT. Amino acid sequence: CASSQEVGRAGELFF.

The J gene is TRBJ1-1, the V gene TRBV7-9; no clear D gene. Trimming shortened V by 5 bases and J by 11 bases, and 18 bases separated the two germline ends. Germline CDR1 SEHNR, CDR2 FQNEAQ (reference sequence). The CDR3 is 13 residues long. The CDR3 is CASSPRAEKAAFF. The DNA for the CDR3 is TGTGCCAGCAGCCCAAGGGCCGAAAAAGCGGCTTTCTTT.

The sample holds a few counts of this clonotype. The chain couples TRBV7-9 to TRBJ1-1; D is ambiguous. Looked up from germline, CDR1 is SEHNR and CDR2 is FQNEAQ (reference sequence). The CDR3 covers 12 residues. Trimming pared 7 bases from V and 0 bases from J, leaving 6 bases between. This CDR3 reads CASTPVNTEAFF. The CDR3 nucleotides read TGTGCCAGCACCCCCGTGAACACTGAAGCTTTCTTT.